This passage covers 21 T cell receptor beta chains from one sample sequenced in a study of blood T cell repertoires in COVID-19. Repertoires were generated with immunoSEQ multiplex PCR, while TCRdb's copy carries only in-frame clones and drops some. The sample yields about 220,000 clones, roughly 80% seen once. Sequenced sample: peripheral blood. The origin of the receptors is a human donor in a cohort sampled during active COVID-19.

This clone is a singleton in its sample. The rearrangement uses TRBV7-3 and TRBJ2-6; 7 bases align to TRBD1. V was clipped by 5 bases and J by 0 bases; unmatched bases: 10. Germline V gives CDR1 SGHTA, CDR2 FQGTGA. This CDR3 region has 18 residues. In nucleotides, the CDR3 is TGTGCCAGCAGCCCCCGGACAGGAGTCCGCTCTGGGGCCAACGTCCTGACTTTC. This sequence encodes CASSPRTGVRSGANVLTF.

A single count supports this clone. The chain employs TRBV19 and TRBJ2-1, with 9 bases identical to TRBD2. The CDR3 runs to 12 residues. J gave up 8 bases and V 5 bases, and 1 base lay outside the gene matches. CDR1 is LNHDA and CDR2 is SQIVND in the germline V gene (reference sequence). The CDR3 DNA reads as TGTGCCAGTAGTCTAGCGGGGTATGAGCAGTTCTTC. Residues: CASSLAGYEQFF.

V usage is TRBV7-3 and J usage is TRBJ2-6; no firm D call. The V gene lost 3 bases and the J gene lost 0 bases, with 6 bases spanning the gap. The germline V gene encodes CDR1 SGHTA and CDR2 FQGTGA. The CDR3 runs 15 residues. The CDR3 DNA reads as TGTGCCAGCAGCTTCGGCGGCTCTGGGGCCAACGTCCTGACTTTC. Residues: CASSFGGSGANVLTF.

The CDR3 sequence is CASSQVVGAGSYNEQFF. The CDR3 DNA sequence: TGTGCCAGCAGCCAGGTCGTGGGAGCAGGCTCCTACAATGAGCAGTTCTTC. V gene TRBV3-1 (or the pseudogene TRBV3-2) combines with J gene TRBJ2-1; weak D call: TRBD2 (5 bases). Trimming took off 3 bases at V and 0 bases at J, with 15 bases between the two ends. The CDR3 runs 17 residues. Germline CDR1 LGHDT, CDR2 YNNKEL (reference sequence).

The V call is TRBV19, the J call TRBJ2-7; 10 positions match TRBD2. Germline V gene data show CDR1 as LNHDA and CDR2 as SQIVND (reference sequence). This CDR3 has 15 amino acids. The trim removed 3 bases at V and 7 bases at J, leaving 9 bases unmatched. The CDR3 reads CASSIFRTSGREQYF. CDR3 coding DNA: TGTGCCAGTAGTATTTTCCGGACTAGCGGTCGGGAGCAGTACTTC.

The genes are TRBV5-5 and TRBJ1-1; weak D call: TRBD1 (5 bases). With 1 base removed from V and 11 bases from J, the gap between germline ends came to 9 bases. The CDR3 totals 11 residues. CDR1 is SGHKS and CDR2 is YYEKEE in the germline V gene (reference sequence). The CDR3 spells CASSLRGSAFF. The CDR3 DNA sequence: TGTGCCAGCAGCTTGAGGGGTTCGGCTTTCTTT.

The chain couples TRBV11-3 to TRBJ2-5; 10 nucleotides match TRBD1. Germline loops: CDR1 SGHNT, CDR2 YENEEA. CDR3 length: 15 amino acids. V shed 5 bases and J 6 bases; nucleotides not matched to a gene: 9. In DNA, the CDR3 is TGTGCCAGCAGCCCGGGACAGGGGTTCGTCAAGACCCAGTACTTC. Translation gives CASSPGQGFVKTQYF.

The V call is TRBV7-9, the J call TRBJ2-4, with D uncertain. V was shortened by 1 base and J by 1 base, with 11 bases between the two germline ends. Germline V gene sequence: CDR1 SEHNR, CDR2 FQNEAQ (reference sequence). The CDR3 spans 16 residues. The CDR3 reads CASSLGLDRAKNIQYF. CDR3 DNA sequence: TGTGCCAGCAGCTTAGGACTTGATAGGGCCAAAAACATTCAGTACTTC.

The CDR3 reads CASSLPRVWEQYF. CDR3 nucleotide sequence: TGTGCCAGCAGTTTACCACGGGTGTGGGAGCAGTACTTC. The chain is built from TRBV12-3 or TRBV12-4 and TRBJ2-7; no definite D call. V lost 2 bases to trimming and J lost 7 bases, with 12 bases between them. The CDR3 runs to 13 residues.

The sample holds a few counts of this clone. This sequence joins TRBV7-9 and TRBJ2-7; 15 positions match TRBD2. CDR3 size: 18 residues. The V gene's germline CDR1 is SEHNR and CDR2 FQNEAQ (reference sequence). The J segment lost 2 bases and the V segment lost 1 base, leaving 6 bases of the junction unmatched. The DNA for the CDR3 is TGTGCCAGCAGCTTAGGAGGGACTAGCGGGAGGTTTACCTACGAGCAGTACTTC. Translated, it gives CASSLGGTSGRFTYEQYF.

This clone turned up a few times. The chain combines TRBV3-1 (or the pseudogene TRBV3-2) with TRBJ2-7; D is perhaps TRBD1 (6 bases). The CDR3 loop spans 14 amino acids. Germline values: CDR1 LGHDT, CDR2 YNNKEL (reference sequence). The germline V and J ends were trimmed by 4 bases and 0 bases, with 10 bases remaining between them. CDR3 sequence reads: CASSPQGYSYEQYF. In nucleotides, the CDR3 is TGTGCCAGCAGCCCACAGGGCTACTCCTACGAGCAGTACTTC.

The genes are TRBV6-5 and TRBJ2-5, with 10 bases fitting TRBD2. V gave up 0 bases and J gave up 5 bases; unmatched junction bases: 0. CDR1 and CDR2 from the germline V gene are MNHEY and SVGAGI. This CDR3 spans 14 amino acids. The CDR3 loop is CASSYSTSGETQYF. CDR3 sequence (DNA): TGTGCCAGCAGTTACTCGACTAGCGGGGAGACCCAGTACTTC.

The rearrangement uses TRBV9 and TRBJ2-7; TRBD2 agrees at 10 bases. Unmatched junction bases numbered 6, after V lost 4 bases and J lost 2 bases. In germline, CDR1 is SGDLS, CDR2 YYNGEE. The CDR3 loop spans 15 amino acids. The CDR3 DNA reads as TGTGCCAGCAGCTCTAGCGGGGGCCTTACCTACGAGCAGTACTTC. Translation: CASSSSGGLTYEQYF.

The table lists this clone with a count of one. The chain employs TRBV29-1 and TRBJ2-1; 15 positions match TRBD2. The CDR3 extends over 13 amino acids. Germline CDR1 is SQVTM and CDR2 is ANQGSEA. The J segment lost 14 bases and the V segment lost 6 bases, leaving 8 bases of the junction unmatched. The CDR3 here is CSVGLAGGEREFF. The CDR3 region has the DNA TGCAGCGTGGGACTAGCGGGAGGAGAGAGGGAGTTCTTC.

A few counts support this clone. This rearrangement joins TRBV6-4 to TRBJ1-1; no clear D gene. Germline V CDR1 and CDR2: MRHNA, SNTAGT. V lost 3 bases and J 4 bases, leaving 9 bases between the germline ends. CDR3 length: 13 amino acids. The CDR3, as DNA: TGTGCCAGCAGTGAAAAGGAGGGCACTGAAGCTTTCTTT. This translates into CASSEKEGTEAFF.

Written as DNA, the CDR3 is TGTGCCAGTAGTACCAGCACCGCCCGGGGCACCGGGGAGCTGTTTTTT. Protein sequence: CASSTSTARGTGELFF. J is TRBJ2-2 and V is TRBV19, with D maybe TRBD2 (5 bases). The germline V and J ends were trimmed by 4 bases and 4 bases, with 16 bases remaining between them. CDR1 and CDR2 from the germline V gene are LNHDA and SQIVND (reference sequence). This CDR3 has 16 amino acids. The full variable domain, its missing parts supplied by reference TRBV19 and TRBJ2-2, is DGGITQSPKYLFRKEGQNVTLSCEQNLNHDAMYWYRQDPGQGLRLIYYSQIVNDFQKGDIAEGYSVSREKKESFPLTVTSAQKNPTAFYLCASSTSTARGTGELFFGEGSRLTVL.

The chain couples TRBV6-6 to TRBJ1-1; 9 nucleotides match TRBD1. CDR1 is MNHNY and CDR2 is SVGAGI in the germline V gene (reference sequence). CDR3 length equals 15 residues. With V trimmed by 7 bases and J by 4 bases, 10 bases remained unmatched. Here the CDR3 reads CASTSSPTGGTEAFF. CDR3 bases: TGTGCCAGCACCTCTAGTCCGACAGGGGGCACTGAAGCTTTCTTT.

The CDR3 DNA reads TGTGCCAGCAGCGGTCGGCTAGCGGGAGTTGAGGCGGGCAATGAGCAGTTCTTC. As protein: CASSGRLAGVEAGNEQFF. The chain joins TRBV9 to TRBJ2-1; 10 bases line up with TRBD2. V shed 3 bases, J shed 6 bases, and the junction held 15 bases outside the gene matches. Germline CDR1 and CDR2: SGDLS and YYNGEE. The CDR3 loop spans 18 amino acids.

The chain carries TRBV7-3 and TRBJ2-2, with 10 bases identical to TRBD1. Germline values: CDR1 SGHTA, CDR2 FQGTGA. This CDR3 contains 18 residues. With 0 bases clipped from V and 3 bases from J, the junction kept 7 bases outside the gene matches. The CDR3 is CASSLTLRGTGDTGELFF. CDR3 DNA sequence: TGTGCCAGCAGCTTAACTCTACGAGGGACAGGGGACACCGGGGAGCTGTTTTTT.

The chain is built from TRBV15 and TRBJ1-3, with D tentatively TRBD1 (5 bases). This CDR3 comprises 18 residues. The germline V gene encodes CDR1 LNHNV and CDR2 YYDKDF (reference sequence). Deletions cut 2 bases from V and 4 bases from J, with 21 bases between. The chain's CDR3 is CATSRTSEGALVGNTIYF. The CDR3 coding sequence is TGTGCCACCAGCAGAACAAGCGAAGGGGCTTTGGTCGGAAACACCATATATTTT.

V usage is TRBV28 and J usage is TRBJ1-5, with D unclear. This CDR3 has 14 amino acids. V dropped 6 bases and J dropped 2 bases, with 11 bases sitting between them. Germline V gene sequence: CDR1 MDHEN, CDR2 SYDVKM. CDR3 region: CASRTAGGNQPQHF. For the CDR3, the DNA is TGTGCCAGCAGGACTGCCGGAGGCAATCAGCCCCAGCATTTT. Filled out from reference TRBV28 and TRBJ1-5, the complete variable domain reads DVKVTQSSRYLVKRTGEKVFLECVQDMDHENMFWYRQDPGLGLRLIYFSYDVKMKEKGDIPEGYSVSREKKERFSLILESASTNQTSMYLCASRTAGGNQPQHFGDGTRLSIL.